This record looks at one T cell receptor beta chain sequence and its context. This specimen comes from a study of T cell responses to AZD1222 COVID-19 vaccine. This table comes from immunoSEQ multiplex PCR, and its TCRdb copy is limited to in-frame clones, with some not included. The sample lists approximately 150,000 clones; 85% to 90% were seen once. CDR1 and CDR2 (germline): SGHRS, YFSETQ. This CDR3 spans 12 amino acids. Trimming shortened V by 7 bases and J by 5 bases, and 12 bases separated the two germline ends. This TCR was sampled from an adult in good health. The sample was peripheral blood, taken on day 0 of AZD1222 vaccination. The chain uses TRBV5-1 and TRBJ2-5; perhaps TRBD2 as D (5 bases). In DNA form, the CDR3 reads TGCGCCAGCCGAGATGGACTTGAGACCCAGTACTTC. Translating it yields CASRDGLETQYF.